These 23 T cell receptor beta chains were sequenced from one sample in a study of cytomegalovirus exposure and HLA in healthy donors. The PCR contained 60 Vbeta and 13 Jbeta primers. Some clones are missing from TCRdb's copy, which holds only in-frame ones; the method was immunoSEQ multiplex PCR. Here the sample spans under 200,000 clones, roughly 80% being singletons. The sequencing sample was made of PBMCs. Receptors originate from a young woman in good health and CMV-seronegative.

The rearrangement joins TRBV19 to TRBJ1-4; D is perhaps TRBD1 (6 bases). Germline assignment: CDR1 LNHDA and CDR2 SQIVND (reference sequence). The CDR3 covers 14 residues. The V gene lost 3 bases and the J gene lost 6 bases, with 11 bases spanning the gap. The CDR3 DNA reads TGTGCCAGTAGTATCTGGGGGCAAGATGAAAAACTGTTTTTT. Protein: CASSIWGQDEKLFF.

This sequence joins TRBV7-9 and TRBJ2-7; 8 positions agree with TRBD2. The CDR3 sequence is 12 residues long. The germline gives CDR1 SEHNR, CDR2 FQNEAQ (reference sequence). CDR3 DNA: TGTTCCAGCAGCCCGGGAGGGGGGGAGCAGTACGTC. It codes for CSSSPGGGEQYV.

CDR3 region: CASSPKQHPSTDTQYF. The CDR3 nucleotides are TGTGCCAGCAGCCCTAAACAGCATCCTAGCACAGATACGCAGTATTTT. This chain connects TRBV14 to TRBJ2-3; D is uncertain. The CDR3 has 16 residues. The V gene lost 4 bases and the J gene lost 0 bases, with 14 bases spanning the gap. CDR1 is SGHDN and CDR2 is FVKESK in the germline V gene.

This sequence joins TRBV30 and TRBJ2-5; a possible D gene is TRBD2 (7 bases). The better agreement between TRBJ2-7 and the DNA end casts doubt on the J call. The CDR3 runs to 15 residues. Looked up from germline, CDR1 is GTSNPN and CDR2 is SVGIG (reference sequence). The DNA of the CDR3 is TGTGCCTGGAGTGTAAGGGGGGGGAGAAAAAACGAGCAGTACTTC. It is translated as CAWSVRGGRKNEQYF.

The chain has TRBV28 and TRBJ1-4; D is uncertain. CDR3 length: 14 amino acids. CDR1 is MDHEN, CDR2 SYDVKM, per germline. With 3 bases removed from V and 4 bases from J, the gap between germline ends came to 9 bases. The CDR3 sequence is CASSLVRYNEKLFF. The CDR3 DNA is TGTGCCAGCAGTTTGGTCAGATATAATGAAAAACTGTTTTTT.

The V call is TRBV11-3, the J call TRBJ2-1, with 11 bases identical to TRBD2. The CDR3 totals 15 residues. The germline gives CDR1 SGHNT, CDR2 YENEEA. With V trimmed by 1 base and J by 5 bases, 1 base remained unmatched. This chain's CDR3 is CASSLVGLADNEQFF. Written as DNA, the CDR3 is TGTGCCAGCAGCTTAGTGGGACTAGCGGACAATGAGCAGTTCTTC.

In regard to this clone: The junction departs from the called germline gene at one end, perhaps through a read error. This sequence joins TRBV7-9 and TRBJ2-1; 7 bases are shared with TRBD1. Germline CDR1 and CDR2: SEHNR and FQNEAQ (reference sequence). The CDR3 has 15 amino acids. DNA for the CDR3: TGTTCCAGCAGCTTAGCCCAGACAGGGAGAAATGAGCAGTTCTTC. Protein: CSSSLAQTGRNEQFF.

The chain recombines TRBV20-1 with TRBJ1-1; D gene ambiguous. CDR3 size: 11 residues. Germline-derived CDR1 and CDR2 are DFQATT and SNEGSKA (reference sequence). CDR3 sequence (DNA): TGCAGATCCTCCCGGAACACTGAAGCTTTCTTT. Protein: CRSSRNTEAFF.

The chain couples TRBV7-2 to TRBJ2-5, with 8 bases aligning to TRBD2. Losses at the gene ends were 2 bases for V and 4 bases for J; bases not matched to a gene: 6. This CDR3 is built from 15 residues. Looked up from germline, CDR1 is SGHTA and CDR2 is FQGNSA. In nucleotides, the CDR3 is TGTGCCAGCAGCTTACCTAGCGGGTTGGGAGAGACCCAGTACTTC. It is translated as CASSLPSGLGETQYF.

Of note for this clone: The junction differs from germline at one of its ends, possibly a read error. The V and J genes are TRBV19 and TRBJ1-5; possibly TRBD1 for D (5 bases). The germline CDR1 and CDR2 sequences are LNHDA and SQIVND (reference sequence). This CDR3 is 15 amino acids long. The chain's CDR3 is CASSVDGGFNQPQHF. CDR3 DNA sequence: TGTGCCAGTAGTGTGGACGGGGGTTTCAATCAACCCCAGCATTTT.

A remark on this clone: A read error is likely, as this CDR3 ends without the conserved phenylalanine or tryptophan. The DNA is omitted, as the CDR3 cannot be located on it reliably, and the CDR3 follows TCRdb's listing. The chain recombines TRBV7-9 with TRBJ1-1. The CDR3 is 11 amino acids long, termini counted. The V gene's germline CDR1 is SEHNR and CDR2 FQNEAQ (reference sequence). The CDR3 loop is CSSSLAYGGDL.

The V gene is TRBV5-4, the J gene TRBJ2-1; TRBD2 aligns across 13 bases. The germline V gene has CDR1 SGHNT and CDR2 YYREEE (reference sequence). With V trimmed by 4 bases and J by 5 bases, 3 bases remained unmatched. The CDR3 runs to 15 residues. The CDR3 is CASSLGLAGNNEQFF. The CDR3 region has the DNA TGTGCCAGCAGCCTGGGACTAGCGGGAAACAATGAGCAGTTCTTC. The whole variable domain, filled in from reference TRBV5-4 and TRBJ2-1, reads ETGVTQSPTHLIKTRGQQVTLRCSSQSGHNTVSWYQQALGQGPQFIFQYYREEENGRGNFPPRFSGLQFPNYSSELNVNALELDDSALYLCASSLGLAGNNEQFFGPGTRLTVL.

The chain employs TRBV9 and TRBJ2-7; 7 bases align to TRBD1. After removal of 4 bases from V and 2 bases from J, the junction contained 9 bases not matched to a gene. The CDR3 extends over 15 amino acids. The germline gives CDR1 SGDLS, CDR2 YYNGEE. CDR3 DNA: TGTGCCAGCAGCCCCAAGGGGACAGAACCCTACGAGCAGTACTTC. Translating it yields CASSPKGTEPYEQYF.

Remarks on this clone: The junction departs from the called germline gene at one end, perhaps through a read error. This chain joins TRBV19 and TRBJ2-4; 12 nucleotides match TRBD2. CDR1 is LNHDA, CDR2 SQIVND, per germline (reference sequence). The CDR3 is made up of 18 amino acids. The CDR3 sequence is CVSSDGTSGRLAKNIQYF. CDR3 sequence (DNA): TGTGTCAGTAGTGACGGGACTAGCGGGCGCCTAGCCAAAAACATTCAGTACTTC.

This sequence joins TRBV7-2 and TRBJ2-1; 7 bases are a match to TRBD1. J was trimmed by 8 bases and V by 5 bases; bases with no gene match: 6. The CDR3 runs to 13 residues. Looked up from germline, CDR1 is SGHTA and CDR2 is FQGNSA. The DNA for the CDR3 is TGTGCCAGCAGCGCCCCGACAGGGTATGAGCAGTTCTTC. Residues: CASSAPTGYEQFF.

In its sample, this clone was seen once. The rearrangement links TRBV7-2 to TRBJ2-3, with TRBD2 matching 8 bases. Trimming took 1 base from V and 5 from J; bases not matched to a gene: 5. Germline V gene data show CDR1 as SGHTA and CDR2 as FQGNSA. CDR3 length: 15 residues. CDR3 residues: CASSLVREAGDTQYF. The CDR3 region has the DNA TGTGCCAGCAGCTTAGTGCGGGAGGCGGGAGATACGCAGTATTTT.

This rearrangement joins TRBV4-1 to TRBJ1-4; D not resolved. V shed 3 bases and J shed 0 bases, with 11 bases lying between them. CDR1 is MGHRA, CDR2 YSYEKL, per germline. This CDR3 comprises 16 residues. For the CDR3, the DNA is TGCGCCAGCAGCCAGCCGGCCGGGGCAACTAATGAAAAACTGTTTTTT. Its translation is CASSQPAGATNEKLFF.

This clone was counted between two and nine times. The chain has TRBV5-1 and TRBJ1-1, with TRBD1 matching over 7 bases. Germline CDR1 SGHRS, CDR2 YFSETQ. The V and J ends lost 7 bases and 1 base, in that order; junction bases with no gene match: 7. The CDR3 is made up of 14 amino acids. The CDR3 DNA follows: TGCGCCAGCGAGACAGGGTGGGGGAACACTGAAGCTTTCTTT. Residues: CASETGWGNTEAFF. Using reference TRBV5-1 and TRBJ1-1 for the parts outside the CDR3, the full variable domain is KAGVTQTPRYLIKTRGQQVTLSCSPISGHRSVSWYQQTPGQGLQFLFEYFSETQRNKGNFPGRFSGRQFSNSRSEMNVSTLELGDSALYLCASETGWGNTEAFFGQGTRLTVV.

CDR3 loop: CASGGGRPGNTIYF. CDR3 bases: TGTGCCAGCGGGGGCGGACGGCCTGGAAACACCATATATTTT. The chain carries TRBV2 and TRBJ1-3; the D gene is possibly TRBD1 (6 bases). Trimming removed 8 bases at V and 2 bases at J, with 13 bases between. This CDR3 comprises 14 residues. The V gene's germline CDR1 is SNHLY and CDR2 FYNNEI.

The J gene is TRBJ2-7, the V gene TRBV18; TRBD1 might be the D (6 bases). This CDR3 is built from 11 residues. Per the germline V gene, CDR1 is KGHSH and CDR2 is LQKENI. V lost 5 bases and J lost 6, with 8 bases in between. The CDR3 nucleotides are TGTGCCAGCTCAACCAGGGGCGAGCAGTACGTC. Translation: CASSTRGEQYV.

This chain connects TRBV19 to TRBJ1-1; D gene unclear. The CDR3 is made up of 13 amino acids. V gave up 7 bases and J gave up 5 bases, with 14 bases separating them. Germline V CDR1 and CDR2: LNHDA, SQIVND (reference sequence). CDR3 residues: CASNPGKGTEAFF. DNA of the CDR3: TGTGCCAGTAACCCGGGGAAAGGGACTGAAGCTTTCTTT. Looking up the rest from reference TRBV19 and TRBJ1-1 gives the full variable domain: DGGITQSPKYLFRKEGQNVTLSCEQNLNHDAMYWYRQDPGQGLRLIYYSQIVNDFQKGDIAEGYSVSREKKESFPLTVTSAQKNPTAFYLCASNPGKGTEAFFGQGTRLTVV.

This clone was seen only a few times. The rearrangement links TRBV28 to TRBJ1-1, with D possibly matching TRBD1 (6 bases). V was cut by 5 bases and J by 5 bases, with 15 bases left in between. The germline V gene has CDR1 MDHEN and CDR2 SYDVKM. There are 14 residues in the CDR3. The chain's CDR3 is CASSLLGTLTEAFF. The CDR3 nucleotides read TGTGCCAGCAGTCTTCTAGGGACACTTACTGAAGCTTTCTTT. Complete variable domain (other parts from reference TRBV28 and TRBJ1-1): DVKVTQSSRYLVKRTGEKVFLECVQDMDHENMFWYRQDPGLGLRLIYFSYDVKMKEKGDIPEGYSVSREKKERFSLILESASTNQTSMYLCASSLLGTLTEAFFGQGTRLTVV.

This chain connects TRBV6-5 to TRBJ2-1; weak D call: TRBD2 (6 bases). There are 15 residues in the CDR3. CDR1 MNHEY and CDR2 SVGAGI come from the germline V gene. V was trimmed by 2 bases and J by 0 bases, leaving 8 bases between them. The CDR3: CASSYDGSSYNEQFF. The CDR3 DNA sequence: TGTGCCAGCAGTTACGACGGGAGCTCCTACAATGAGCAGTTCTTC.